These 14 T cell receptor beta chains were all obtained from the same sample, sequenced in a study of T cell changes during pregnancy in multiple sclerosis. Method: immunoSEQ multiplex PCR; TCRdb's copy keeps in-frame clones and lacks some. The profile shows some 24,000 clones, more than 75% of them singletons. Sequences were derived from CD4+ T cells from peripheral blood mononuclear cells, sampled in the second trimester of pregnancy. These receptors were taken from a female donor in good health, enrolled as a control in a pregnancy study.

The chain joins TRBV20-1 to TRBJ2-5; tentative D call: TRBD2 (6 bases). V lost 6 bases and J 9 bases, leaving 14 bases between the germline ends. The germline V gene encodes CDR1 DFQATT and CDR2 SNEGSKA (reference sequence). The CDR3 sequence is 11 residues long. CDR3 nucleotide sequence: TGCAGTGCCCTTGGGGGGATGCCCCAGTACTTC. Residues: CSALGGMPQYF.

The chain has TRBV7-2 and TRBJ1-5; D remains unclear. Germline lookup yields CDR1 SGHTA and CDR2 FQGNSA. CDR3 length equals 15 residues. V was trimmed by 5 bases and J by 6 bases, leaving 17 bases between them. CDR3 sequence reads: CASSPTGVLGQPQHF. In DNA, the CDR3 is TGTGCCAGCAGCCCCACGGGAGTGCTAGGTCAGCCCCAGCATTTT.

The V call is TRBV6-6, the J call TRBJ1-1, with D perhaps matching TRBD1 (6 bases). Germline assignment: CDR1 MNHNY and CDR2 SVGAGI (reference sequence). The CDR3 loop spans 14 amino acids. V lost 6 bases, J lost 2 bases, and 13 bases lay in between. The CDR3 sequence is CASSRDKPNTEAFF. CDR3 DNA sequence: TGTGCCAGCAGCCGGGACAAACCCAACACTGAAGCTTTCTTT.

The genes are TRBV6-5 and TRBJ2-7; D gene unclear. With 0 bases removed from V and 4 bases from J, the gap between germline ends came to 7 bases. Germline assignment: CDR1 MNHEY and CDR2 SVGAGI. The CDR3 consists of 13 residues. CDR3 bases: TGTGCCAGCAGTTACTCGGGCGAATACGAGCAGTACTTC. It translates to CASSYSGEYEQYF.

The CDR3 is CASSFGPTGNTIYF. The CDR3 DNA reads as TGTGCCAGCTCTTTTGGGCCGACTGGAAACACCATATATTTT. The chain employs TRBV18 and TRBJ1-3; no definite D call. The CDR3 spans 14 residues. Trimming removed 6 bases from V and 2 bases from J, with 11 bases in between. CDR1 is KGHSH and CDR2 is LQKENI in the germline V gene.

The gene calls are TRBV4-1 and TRBJ1-5; D perhaps matches TRBD1 (6 bases). CDR1 is MGHRA, CDR2 YSYEKL, per germline. Trimming stripped 1 base from V and 2 bases from J, with 15 bases between. This CDR3 contains 17 residues. CDR3 loop: CASSQVAGGGGNQPQHF. The CDR3 nucleotides are TGCGCCAGCAGCCAAGTTGCGGGGGGCGGCGGCAATCAGCCCCAGCATTTT.

This clone has only a few counts. The chain couples TRBV28 to TRBJ2-1; D might be TRBD2 (7 bases). The germline V gene has CDR1 MDHEN and CDR2 SYDVKM. V shed 5 bases and J shed 0 bases, with 20 bases lying between them. CDR3 length equals 18 residues. The CDR3 is CASSPLLGGASSYNEQFF. CDR3 DNA sequence: TGTGCCAGCAGTCCCTTATTGGGGGGGGCGAGCTCCTACAATGAGCAGTTCTTC.

The chain combines TRBV2 with TRBJ1-5; TRBD1 matches at 10 bases. Trimming took 6 bases from V and 11 from J; bases not matched to a gene: 10. The CDR3 consists of 14 residues. Germline V lookup: CDR1 SNHLY, CDR2 FYNNEI. CDR3 coding DNA: TGTGCCAGCAGGACTGGACAGGGGGTGAGGGCCCAGCATTTT. It is translated as CASRTGQGVRAQHF.

This sequence joins TRBV9 and TRBJ1-1, with D possibly being TRBD1 (6 bases). The germline gives CDR1 SGDLS, CDR2 YYNGEE. The CDR3 covers 15 residues. The V and J ends lost 4 bases and 4 bases respectively, with 17 bases between them. The CDR3 bases are TGTGCCAGCAGCTCAACCGGGACAAGGATCACTGAAGCTTTCTTT. It codes for CASSSTGTRITEAFF.

The DNA for the CDR3 is TGTGCCAGCAGCTTAGAAGACACACGGGGAAACATTCAGTACTTC. This gives the protein CASSLEDTRGNIQYF. V gene TRBV7-2 combines with J gene TRBJ2-4; tentatively, D is TRBD2 (5 bases). Germline CDR1 is SGHTA and CDR2 is FQGNSA. The V and J ends lost 1 base and 6 bases respectively, with 13 bases between them. This CDR3 is 15 amino acids long.

CDR3 coding DNA: TGTGCCAGCAGCGGCGGGACTAGCCGCACAGATACGCAGTATTTT. The encoded protein is CASSGGTSRTDTQYF. The chain combines TRBV5-4 with TRBJ2-3, with 9 bases aligning to TRBD2. Germline CDR1 SGHNT, CDR2 YYREEE (reference sequence). The V segment lost 4 bases and the J segment 1 base; nucleotides outside the gene matches: 4. CDR3 size: 15 residues.

J is TRBJ1-1 and V is TRBV9; 7 bases are shared with TRBD1. The germline V gene has CDR1 SGDLS and CDR2 YYNGEE. This CDR3 is built from 15 residues. The J segment lost 1 base and the V segment lost 2 bases, leaving 5 bases of the junction unmatched. As DNA, the CDR3 is TGTGCCAGCAGCGTCTTGACAGGGACGAACACTGAAGCTTTCTTT. This encodes CASSVLTGTNTEAFF.

The chain is built from TRBV5-1 and TRBJ2-2, with 10 bases that match TRBD2. CDR3 length: 15 residues. The V and J ends lost 1 base and 6 bases, in that order; junction bases with no gene match: 3. Germline V gene lookup returns CDR1 SGHRS and CDR2 YFSETQ. The DNA for the CDR3 is TGCGCCAGCAGCTTGAGTCTAGCGGGGGCCGGGGAGCTGTTTTTT. It translates to CASSLSLAGAGELFF. The variable domain in full, with the rest retrieved from reference TRBV5-1 and TRBJ2-2, is KAGVTQTPRYLIKTRGQQVTLSCSPISGHRSVSWYQQTPGQGLQFLFEYFSETQRNKGNFPGRFSGRQFSNSRSEMNVSTLELGDSALYLCASSLSLAGAGELFFGEGSRLTVL.

The gene calls are TRBV2 and TRBJ1-2, with a tentative D call TRBD1 (6 bases). The germline V gene has CDR1 SNHLY and CDR2 FYNNEI. This CDR3 is 12 amino acids long. V was clipped by 7 bases and J by 3 bases, with 9 bases between them. The CDR3 protein is CASTPGDYGYTF. As DNA, the CDR3 is TGTGCCAGCACGCCAGGGGACTATGGCTACACCTTC.